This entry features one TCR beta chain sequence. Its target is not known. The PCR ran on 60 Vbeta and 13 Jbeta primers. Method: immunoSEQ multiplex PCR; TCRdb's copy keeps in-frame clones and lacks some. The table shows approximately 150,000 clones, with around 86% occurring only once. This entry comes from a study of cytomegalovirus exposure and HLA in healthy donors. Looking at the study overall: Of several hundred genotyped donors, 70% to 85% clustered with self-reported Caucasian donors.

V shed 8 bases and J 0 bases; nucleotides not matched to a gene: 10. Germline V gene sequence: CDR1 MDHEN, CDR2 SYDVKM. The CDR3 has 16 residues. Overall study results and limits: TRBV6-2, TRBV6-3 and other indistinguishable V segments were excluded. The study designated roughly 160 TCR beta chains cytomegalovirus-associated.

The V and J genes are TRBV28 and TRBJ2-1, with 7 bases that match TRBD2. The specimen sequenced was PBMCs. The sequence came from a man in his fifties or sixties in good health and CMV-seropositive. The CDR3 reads CASHGGTTRSYNEQFF. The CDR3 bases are TGTGCCAGCCACGGGGGGACGACCCGCTCCTACAATGAGCAGTTCTTC.